Listed below are T cell receptor beta chains from one sample, sequenced in a study of shared clonotypes between healthy human individuals. Profiling relied on immunoSEQ multiplex PCR, and the TCRdb table lists in-frame clones only, not all of them. The sample lists about 2 million clones; roughly 95% were seen once. Input material: naive CD8+ T cells sorted from blood. These receptors originate from a young man in good health. The conserved cysteine and the conserved F or W are not part of the CDR3 here.

v_call	j_call	cdr3_aa
TRBV5-1	TRBJ2-7	ASSFSDTSSYEQY
TRBV27	TRBJ2-7	ASSPESVGSYEQY
TRBV5-6	TRBJ2-7	ASSSLRDMSYEQY
TRBV13	TRBJ2-3	ASSNTDTQY
TRBV7-9	TRBJ1-1	ASSLAQGNTEAF
TRBV28	TRBJ2-7	ASRPGTLARGNEQY
TRBV11-2	TRBJ2-2	ASSLGAPGELF
TRBV2	TRBJ2-5	ASGLGQETQY
TRBV19	TRBJ2-1	ASSSGGLYNEQF
TRBV5-1	TRBJ2-5	ASSLSGGSQETQY
TRBV27	TRBJ1-2	ASSPLGGLANYGYT
TRBV10-2	TRBJ1-2	ASSETPGYGYT
TRBV15	TRBJ2-7	ATSRDQAGGPLHSYEQY
TRBV28	TRBJ1-5	ASSNRDRGVQPQH
TRBV9	TRBJ2-5	ASSVSSEIQETQY
TRBV25-1	TRBJ2-5	ASSEGSSEQETQY
TRBV5-1	TRBJ2-7	ASSLTIRGPSYEQY
TRBV6-5	TRBJ1-2	ASSQDTYGYT
TRBV5-4	TRBJ2-5	ASSLEGGRPWKETQY
TRBV9	TRBJ2-3	ASSSRSGEVDTQY
TRBV27	TRBJ2-3	ASSVTTGGTDTQY
TRBV6-5	TRBJ2-7	ASSYVAGTEQY
TRBV28	TRBJ1-5	ASTPDGVYQPQH
TRBV21-1	TRBJ2-2	ASSMGFSGKAGTGELF
TRBV4-3	TRBJ1-2	ASSQDTDRLAYT
TRBV7-9	TRBJ2-7	ASSPAASGILNYEQY
TRBV19	TRBJ1-5	ASSIGSVAGGNQPQH
TRBV7-9	TRBJ2-1	ASSRGTGTYNEQF
TRBV7-8	TRBJ2-3	ASSTKLAGVVDTQY
TRBV6-1	TRBJ2-7	ASSERAWPD
TRBV2	TRBJ2-7	ASSESGGSYEQY
TRBV29-1	TRBJ2-6	SVVLAGYSGANVLT
TRBV19	TRBJ2-7	ASSPAQGSYEQY
TRBV4-1	TRBJ2-5	ASSQEGGAGTQY
TRBV5-6	TRBJ2-3	ASSSAGLATDTQY